This T cell receptor (beta chain) was recovered during a study of shared clonotypes between healthy human individuals. The assay was immunoSEQ multiplex PCR, and TCRdb's table has in-frame clones only and misses some. Seen here are some 2.4 million clones, 80% to 95% observed once, and the top ten hold about 0.38%. This CDR3 region has 15 residues. Trimming took 4 bases from V and 1 from J, leaving 14 bases between them. The germline V gene encodes CDR1 SGHRS and CDR2 YFSETQ. The genes are TRBV5-1 and TRBJ2-5, with TRBD1 as a possible D gene (6 bases). The origin of this receptor is a man in his late teens or twenties in good health. Some clones in this sample may be carry-over from other donors' samples. Sequences were obtained from naive CD4+ T cells from PBMCs. Subset denoted: CD45RA+ positively selected. In DNA, the CDR3 is TGCGCCAGCAGCCTACGGACAGCACCCCAAGAGACCCAGTACTTC. It is translated as CASSLRTAPQETQYF.